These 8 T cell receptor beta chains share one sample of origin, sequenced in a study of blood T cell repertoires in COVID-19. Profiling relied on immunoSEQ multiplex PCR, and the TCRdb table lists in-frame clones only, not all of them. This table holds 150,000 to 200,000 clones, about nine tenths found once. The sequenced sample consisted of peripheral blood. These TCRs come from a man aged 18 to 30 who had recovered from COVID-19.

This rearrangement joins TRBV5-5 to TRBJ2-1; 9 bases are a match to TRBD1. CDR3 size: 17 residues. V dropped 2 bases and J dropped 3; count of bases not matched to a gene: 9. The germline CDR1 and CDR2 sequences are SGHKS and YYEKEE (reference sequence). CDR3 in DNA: TGTGCCAGCAGCTTTTATTCCGGGACAGGGTTCTACAATGAGCAGTTCTTC. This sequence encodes CASSFYSGTGFYNEQFF.

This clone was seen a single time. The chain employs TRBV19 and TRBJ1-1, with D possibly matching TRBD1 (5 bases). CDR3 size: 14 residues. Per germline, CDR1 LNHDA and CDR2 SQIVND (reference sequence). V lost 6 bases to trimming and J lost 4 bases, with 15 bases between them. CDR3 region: CASSAAGMPTEAFF. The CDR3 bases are TGTGCCAGTAGCGCCGCAGGGATGCCCACTGAAGCTTTCTTT.

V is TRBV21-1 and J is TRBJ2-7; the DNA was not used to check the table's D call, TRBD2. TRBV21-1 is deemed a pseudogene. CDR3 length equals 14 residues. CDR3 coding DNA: TGTGCCAGCAGCCCTATGGGACTAGCAGACGAGCAGTACTTC. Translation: CASSPMGLADEQYF.

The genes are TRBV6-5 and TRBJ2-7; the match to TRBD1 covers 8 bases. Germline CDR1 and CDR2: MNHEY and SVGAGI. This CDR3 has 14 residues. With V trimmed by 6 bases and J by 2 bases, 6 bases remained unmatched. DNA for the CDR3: TGTGCCAGCAGGACATTACAGGGGGCCTACGAGCAGTACTTC. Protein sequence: CASRTLQGAYEQYF.

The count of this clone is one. CDR3 sequence: CASTDRSGNTIYF. CDR3 in DNA: TGTGCCAGCACCGACAGATCTGGAAACACCATATATTTT. J is TRBJ1-3 and V is TRBV12-3 or TRBV12-4, with D maybe TRBD1 (5 bases). The CDR3 runs 13 residues. V lost 7 bases to trimming and J lost 1 base, with 8 bases between them.

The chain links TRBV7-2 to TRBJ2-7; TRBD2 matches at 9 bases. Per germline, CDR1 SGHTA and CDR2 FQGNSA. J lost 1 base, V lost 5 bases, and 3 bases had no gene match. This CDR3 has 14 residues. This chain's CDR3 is CASSALAGSYEQYF. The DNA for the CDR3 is TGTGCCAGCAGCGCGCTAGCGGGGTCCTACGAGCAGTACTTC.

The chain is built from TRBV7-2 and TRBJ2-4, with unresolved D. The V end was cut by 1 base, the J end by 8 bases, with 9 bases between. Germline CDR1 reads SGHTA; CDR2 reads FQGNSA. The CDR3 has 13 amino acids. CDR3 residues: CASSLGLGDIQYF. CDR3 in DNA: TGTGCCAGCAGCTTAGGGCTAGGTGACATTCAGTACTTC.

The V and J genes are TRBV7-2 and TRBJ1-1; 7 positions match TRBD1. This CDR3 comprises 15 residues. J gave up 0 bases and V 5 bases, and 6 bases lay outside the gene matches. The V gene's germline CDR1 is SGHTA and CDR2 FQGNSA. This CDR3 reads CASSTRQGLNTEAFF. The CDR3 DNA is TGTGCCAGCAGCACCCGACAGGGCTTGAACACTGAAGCTTTCTTT.